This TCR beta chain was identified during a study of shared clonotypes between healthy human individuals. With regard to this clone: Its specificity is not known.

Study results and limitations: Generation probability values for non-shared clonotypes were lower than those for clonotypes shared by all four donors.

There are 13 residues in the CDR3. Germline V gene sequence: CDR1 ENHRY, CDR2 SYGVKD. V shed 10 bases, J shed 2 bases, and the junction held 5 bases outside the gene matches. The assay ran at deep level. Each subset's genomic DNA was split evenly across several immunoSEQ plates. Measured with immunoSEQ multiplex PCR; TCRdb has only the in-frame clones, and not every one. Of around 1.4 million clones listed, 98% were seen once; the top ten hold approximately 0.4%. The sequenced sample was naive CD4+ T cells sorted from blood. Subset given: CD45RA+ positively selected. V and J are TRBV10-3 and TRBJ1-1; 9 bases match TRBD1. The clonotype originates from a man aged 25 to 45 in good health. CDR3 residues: CATWTGVNTEAFF. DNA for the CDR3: TGTGCCACCTGGACAGGGGTTAACACTGAAGCTTTCTTT.